This TCR beta chain was recovered during a study of long-term antiretroviral therapy in people with HIV. Study background: Some samples came about a decade before the 2015 immediate-ART recommendation, and these were the earliest.

Samples were assayed with immunoSEQ v3.0 at survey level. Sequencing was performed with immunoSEQ multiplex PCR; in TCRdb, only in-frame clones are kept and a portion is missing. The table records some 45,000 clones, around nine tenths of them present only once. CDR3 length: 14 amino acids. Germline CDR1 and CDR2: KGHSH and LQKENI. The trim removed 3 bases at V and 8 bases at J, leaving 6 bases unmatched. Every specimen provided 1-10 million cryopreserved PBMC before DNA extraction took place. Sequenced here: unsorted PBMCs, sampled 0.1 years before starting antiretroviral therapy. This TCR came from a woman in her forties or fifties with HIV. This chain uses TRBV18 with TRBJ1-4; 7 bases line up with TRBD1. The CDR3 DNA reads TGTGCCAGCTCACCGAGGGGGCTTTGGGAAAAACTGTTTTTT. Protein product: CASSPRGLWEKLFF.